This is a list of T cell receptor beta chains from one sample in a study of blood T cell repertoires in COVID-19. Only in-frame clones appear in the TCRdb table, and some are missing; sequencing was by immunoSEQ multiplex PCR. In the table there are about 300,000 clones, about four fifths of which are singletons. The sequenced material came from peripheral blood. Source of these receptors: a human donor with COVID-19, enrolled during active disease. The donor label of this sample is uncertain. CDR3s include the opening cysteine and the closing phenylalanine or tryptophan. D genes are given only for firm matches. A row's size may be missing; if present it is once, few, many or a size class.

>-|TRBJ1-2|TRBV5-5|-
TGTGCCAGCAGCTTGTTCCAGGGTAATGGCTACACCTTC
CASSLFQGNGYTF
>-|TRBJ1-4|TRBV11-1|-
TGTGCCAGCAGCAGCAGGGCTACCACTAATGAAAAACTGTTTTTT
CASSSRATTNEKLFF
>few|TRBJ2-7|TRBV7-6|-
TGTGCCAGCAGCCTAGATAGCGCGGGGGAGCAGTACTTC
CASSLDSAGEQYF
>once|TRBJ1-1|TRBV15|-
TGTGCCACCAGCAGAGACAGGAACAGGCAAGCTTTCTTT
CATSRDRNRQAFF
>-|TRBJ1-1|TRBV29-1|-
TGCAGCGTTCACCGGGGGGGAAACACTGAAGCTTTCTTT
CSVHRGGNTEAFF
>-|TRBJ1-3|TRBV7-2|TRBD1
TGTGCCAGCAAACCGGGACAGGCCCGCTCTGGAAACACCATATATTTT
CASKPGQARSGNTIYF
>once|TRBJ1-1|TRBV27|-
TGTGCCAGCAGTTTAAATAGAGCGACTGAAGCTTTCTTT
CASSLNRATEAFF
>-|TRBJ1-4|TRBV27|-
TGTGCCAGCAGTTTAACTTATAATGAAAAACTGTTTTTT
CASSLTYNEKLFF
>many|TRBJ1-1|TRBV12-3/TRBV12-4|-
TGTGCCAGCAGGCAACTAAGTGCGCGGGCTTTCTTT
CASRQLSARAFF
>-|TRBJ1-1|TRBV7-9|-
TGTGCCAGCACCAGGGGCGAGAACACTGAAGCTTTCTTT
CASTRGENTEAFF